The rows below give T cell receptor beta chains drawn from one sample of a study of human T cells and chemical hapten exposure. MiXCR, applied by TCRdb to the RACE reads, yields one record per CDR3 protein. Among some 300,000 distinct CDR3 sequences listed, about 5.4% were seen once. Sequencing used whole blood, obtained in connection with sensitization to the hapten diphenylcyclopropenone (DPC). These receptors originate from a woman between 18 and 29 years old with alopecia areata. Some clones in this sample may be carry-over from other donors' samples. Each CDR3 is given with its conserved first and last residue.

j_gene	v_gene	CDR3aa
TRBJ1-2	TRBV10-3	CAISELGSDYGYTF
TRBJ2-7	TRBV6-2/TRBV6-3	CASSRTQPITKQYF
TRBJ2-3	TRBV29-1	CSVELNRDRSSDTQYF
TRBJ1-1	TRBV15	CATSEGRTEAFF
TRBJ1-5	TRBV28	CASSQGQGGVFYSNQPQHF
TRBJ1-2	TRBV7-2	CASRAVDYGYTF
TRBJ2-7	TRBV20-1	CSAVPVGDYEQYF
TRBJ2-3	TRBV10-3	CAAGLQGDTQYF
TRBJ2-3	TRBV6-2/TRBV6-3	CASSYSTISTDTQYF
TRBJ1-1	TRBV6-2/TRBV6-3	CASSYSPDYNTEAFF
TRBJ2-3	TRBV28	CASSLSGFGAGDTQYF
TRBJ1-5	TRBV28	CASSLEVLQPQHF
TRBJ1-1	TRBV7-9	CASSHVPETGNTEAFF
TRBJ2-5	TRBV6-6	CASSYSGRRQTQYF
TRBJ2-1	TRBV18	CASSPTEGGLDEQFF
TRBJ2-7	TRBV20-1	CSARKDSSSYEQYF
TRBJ2-5	TRBV7-9	CASSFRFPGGQETQYF